The rows below give T cell receptor beta chains drawn from one sample of a study of blood T cells in healthy people across ages. TCRdb reanalysed the 5' RACE reads using MiXCR and keeps one entry per CDR3 protein. The data hold about 1 million distinct CDR3 sequences, with under 55% observed a single time. The source material was blood. Every receptor here comes from a woman aged 55 to 70 in good health. The CDR3 runs from the conserved cysteine through the conserved F or W. A D gene is named only where the DNA matches it firmly. Clone size is not always given. Where it is, it says once, few, many or a class for expanded clones.

size,V,J,D,length,CDR3,DNA
few,TRBV10-2,TRBJ2-7,TRBD1,15,CASSEEGTGADEQYF,TGCGCCAGCAGTGAGGAGGGGACAGGCGCCGACGAGCAGTACTTC
-,TRBV5-4,TRBJ2-7,TRBD2,16,CASSLARASGRGEQYF,TGTGCCAGCAGCTTGGCCCGTGCTAGCGGGAGAGGAGAGCAGTACTTC
-,TRBV25-1,TRBJ2-1,TRBD2,17,CASSEGQTSGRGGEQFF,TGTGCCAGCAGTGAAGGGCAGACTAGCGGGAGGGGGGGTGAGCAGTTCTTC
-,TRBV13,TRBJ2-5,-,15,CASSLVGQPGETQYF,TGTGCCAGCAGCTTAGTAGGGCAGCCAGGGGAGACCCAGTACTTC
few,TRBV7-3,TRBJ2-2,-,13,CASGQQRTGELFF,TGTGCCAGCGGTCAACAGAGGACCGGGGAGCTGTTTTTT
-,TRBV27,TRBJ2-7,-,14,CASSLPLPGAEQYF,TGTGCCAGCAGTTTACCCCTACCAGGGGCCGAGCAGTACTTC
-,TRBV4-1,TRBJ1-4,-,20,CAGATSPRDVAFATNEKLFF,TGCGCCGGCGCCACCAGTCCTCGGGACGTTGCTTTTGCAACTAATGAAAAACTGTTTTTT
-,TRBV7-9,TRBJ1-1,TRBD1,16,CASSFATGTGITEAFF,TGTGCCAGCAGCTTTGCCACCGGGACAGGGATTACTGAAGCTTTCTTT
-,TRBV4-1,TRBJ2-7,TRBD1,15,CASSQSTGSPYEQYF,TGCGCCAGCAGCCAATCGACAGGGTCACCCTACGAGCAGTACTTC
-,TRBV3-1,TRBJ1-2,-,13,CASIQAGQGGYTF,TGTGCCAGCATCCAGGCAGGGCAGGGTGGCTACACCTTC
-,TRBV29-1,TRBJ2-7,-,15,CSVTYEDRSSYEQYF,TGCAGCGTTACGTACGAGGACCGCAGCTCCTACGAGCAGTACTTC
-,TRBV24-1,TRBJ1-2,-,11,CATAVGGGYTF,TGTGCCACCGCCGTGGGGGGTGGCTACACCTTC
few,TRBV7-6,TRBJ2-3,-,17,CASSLQPPGTPGDTQYF,TGTGCCAGCAGCTTACAACCTCCCGGGACCCCCGGGGATACGCAGTATTTT
-,TRBV7-9,TRBJ2-3,-,12,CASSLSDGTQYF,TGTGCCAGCAGCTTATCCGACGGTACGCAGTATTTT
once,TRBV27,TRBJ2-3,-,16,CASSSLGVVAPDTQYF,TGTGCCAGCAGTTCCCTAGGGGTAGTAGCTCCAGATACGCAGTATTTT
-,TRBV27,TRBJ2-1,TRBD1,15,CATSKSTGDYNEQFF,TGTGCCACATCTAAGTCGACAGGGGACTACAATGAGCAGTTCTTC
few,TRBV11-2,TRBJ2-3,-,12,CASSPEGRLQYF,TGTGCCAGCTCCCCAGAGGGGCGTTTGCAGTATTTT
few,TRBV4-1,TRBJ2-1,-,15,CASSQQVSSYNEQFF,TGCGCCAGCAGCCAACAGGTTAGCTCCTACAATGAGCAGTTCTTC
-,TRBV28,TRBJ1-1,-,14,CASSPPVGNTEAFF,TGTGCCAGCAGTCCGCCCGTAGGGAACACTGAAGCTTTCTTT
-,TRBV7-8,TRBJ1-1,-,16,CASSTNRVSGNTEAFF,TGTGCCAGCAGTACAAACAGGGTCTCCGGGAACACTGAAGCTTTCTTT
-,TRBV28,TRBJ2-3,TRBD2,15,CASRQSGSMTDTQYF,TGTGCCAGCAGACAAAGCGGGAGTATGACAGATACGCAGTATTTT
few,TRBV11-2,TRBJ2-3,-,16,CASSLQGGHLTDTQYF,TGTGCCAGCAGCTTACAAGGAGGCCACCTCACAGATACGCAGTATTTT
-,TRBV5-1,TRBJ2-7,-,13,CASSLVPPYEQYF,TGCGCCAGCAGCTTGGTACCCCCTTACGAGCAGTACTTC
few,TRBV5-1,TRBJ2-4,-,13,CASSLSGKDIQYF,TGCGCCAGCAGCTTGTCGGGGAAGGACATTCAGTACTTC
-,TRBV2,TRBJ2-7,-,16,CASTLNGLARADEQYF,TGTGCCAGCACTCTGAATGGGTTGGCCAGGGCTGACGAGCAGTACTTC